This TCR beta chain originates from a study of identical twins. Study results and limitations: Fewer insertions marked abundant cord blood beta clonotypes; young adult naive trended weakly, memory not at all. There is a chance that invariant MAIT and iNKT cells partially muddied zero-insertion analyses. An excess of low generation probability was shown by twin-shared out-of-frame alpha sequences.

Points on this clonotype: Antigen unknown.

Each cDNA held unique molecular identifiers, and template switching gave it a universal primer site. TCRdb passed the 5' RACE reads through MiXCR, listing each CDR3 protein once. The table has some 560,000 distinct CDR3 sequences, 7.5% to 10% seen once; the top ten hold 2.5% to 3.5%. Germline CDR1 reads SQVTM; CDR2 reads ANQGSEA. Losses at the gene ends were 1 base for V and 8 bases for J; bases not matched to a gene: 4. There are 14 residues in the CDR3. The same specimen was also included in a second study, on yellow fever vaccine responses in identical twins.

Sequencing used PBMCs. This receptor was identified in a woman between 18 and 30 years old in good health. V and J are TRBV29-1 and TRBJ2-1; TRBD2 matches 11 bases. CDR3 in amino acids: CSVEGTSGLDEQFF. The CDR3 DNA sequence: TGCAGCGTTGAAGGGACTAGCGGGTTGGATGAGCAGTTCTTC.